These 25 T cell receptor beta chains were sequenced from one sample in a study of T cell responses to AZD1222 COVID-19 vaccine. Clones were read by immunoSEQ multiplex PCR, and TCRdb kept only the in-frame ones, dropping some. The profile covers approximately 85,000 clones, with 70% to 90% appearing a single time and around 6.7% taken by the ten largest. The source material was peripheral blood, sampled on day 0 of AZD1222 vaccination. The origin of the receptors is an adult in good health.

The V call is TRBV28, the J call TRBJ1-6, with 9 bases fitting TRBD1. Germline CDR1 is MDHEN and CDR2 is SYDVKM. Germline trimming cut 7 bases from V and 10 bases from J; bases unmatched to any gene: 11. The CDR3 is made up of 15 amino acids. CDR3 DNA sequence: TGTGCCAGCAAGCGAAATACAGGGGGCGGATCACCCCTCCACTTT. This gives the protein CASKRNTGGGSPLHF.

The chain joins TRBV7-2 to TRBJ1-4; possible D gene TRBD1, 5 bases. CDR3 size: 13 residues. From germline, CDR1 is SGHTA and CDR2 FQGNSA. With 6 bases removed from V and 7 bases from J, the gap between germline ends came to 12 bases. CDR3 nucleotides: TGTGCCAGCAGTCTGGGACGTGTTGAAAAACTGTTTTTT. Its translation is CASSLGRVEKLFF.

This rearrangement joins TRBV6-5 to TRBJ1-3; the D is unclear. CDR1 is MNHEY and CDR2 is SVGAGI in the germline V gene. CDR3 length: 14 amino acids. The V gene lost 10 bases and the J gene lost 0 bases, with 13 bases spanning the gap. CDR3 protein: CATGPSGSGNTIYF. CDR3 nucleotide sequence: TGTGCCACTGGTCCGTCGGGCTCTGGAAACACCATATATTTT.

The rearrangement links TRBV5-1 to TRBJ1-2; 7 bases match TRBD1. V dropped 3 bases and J dropped 7; count of bases not matched to a gene: 9. From germline, CDR1 is SGHRS and CDR2 YFSETQ. The CDR3 is made up of 14 amino acids. CDR3 sequence: CASSSTGRETGYTF. The CDR3, as DNA: TGCGCCAGCAGCTCGACAGGGAGGGAAACTGGCTACACCTTC.

This clone has only a few counts. The V and J genes are TRBV7-2 and TRBJ1-4; D may be TRBD1 (5 bases). V lost 0 bases to trimming and J lost 5 bases, with 10 bases between them. In germline, CDR1 is SGHTA, CDR2 FQGNSA. The CDR3 runs 15 residues. The CDR3 DNA reads TGTGCCAGCAGCTTAGCGACCACAGGAAATGAAAAACTGTTTTTT. As protein: CASSLATTGNEKLFF.

The chain uses TRBV5-1 and TRBJ1-2; maybe TRBD1 (5 bases). The CDR3 covers 16 residues. Trimming pared 3 bases from V and 0 bases from J, leaving 15 bases between. Germline CDR1 is SGHRS and CDR2 is YFSETQ. CDR3 amino acids: CASSSPGLRSNYGYTF. In DNA, the CDR3 is TGCGCCAGCAGCTCACCGGGACTCAGGTCTAACTATGGCTACACCTTC.

The chain employs TRBV19 and TRBJ2-5, with TRBD2 identical over 10 bases. Trimming cost V 3 bases and J 5 bases; bases outside gene matches: 21. The CDR3 spans 20 residues. CDR1 is LNHDA and CDR2 is SQIVND in the germline V gene (reference sequence). The chain's CDR3 is CASSILSGRSAGAVPETQYF. The CDR3, as DNA: TGTGCCAGTAGTATCCTTAGCGGGAGGTCCGCCGGGGCCGTACCGGAGACCCAGTACTTC.

The chain recombines TRBV7-8 with TRBJ1-2; possible D gene TRBD1, 6 bases. Trimming removed 5 bases from V and 7 bases from J, with 14 bases in between. CDR3 length: 13 residues. Germline V gives CDR1 SGHVS, CDR2 FQNEAQ. The CDR3 here is CASSTGGASGYTF. CDR3 sequence (DNA): TGTGCCAGCAGCACTGGGGGGGCTTCTGGCTACACCTTC.

This clone occurred once. The CDR3 spells CASSWGTGWYNEQFF. For the CDR3, the DNA is TGTGCCAGCAGCTGGGGGACAGGGTGGTACAATGAGCAGTTCTTC. The chain uses TRBV5-6 and TRBJ2-1, with 9 bases that match TRBD1. The V segment lost 3 bases and the J segment 4 bases; nucleotides outside the gene matches: 5. Per the germline V gene, CDR1 is SGHDT and CDR2 is YYEEEE. There are 15 residues in the CDR3.

The chain has TRBV27 and TRBJ2-4; 8 nucleotides line up with TRBD2. Per germline, CDR1 MNHEY and CDR2 SMNVEV (reference sequence). This CDR3 is built from 16 residues. With V trimmed by 6 bases and J by 0 bases, 7 bases remained unmatched. CDR3 sequence (DNA): TGTGCCAGCAGCCAAATAGCGGGGCTAGCCAAAAACATTCAGTACTTC. It is translated as CASSQIAGLAKNIQYF.

This clone was seen more than once but under ten times. The chain recombines TRBV11-2 with TRBJ1-2; TRBD1 is a possible D gene (6 bases). V was trimmed by 5 bases and J by 10 bases, leaving 14 bases between them. This CDR3 is built from 12 residues. Germline V CDR1 and CDR2: SGHAT, FQNNGV. In nucleotides, the CDR3 is TGTGCCAGCAGCCGACGGGACAACAACTACACCTTC. Its protein is CASSRRDNNYTF.

This clone was picked up a small number of times. CDR3 coding DNA: TGTGCCAGCAGTGAACCGGACAGGGCGGCCACTGAAGCTTTCTTT. Encoded protein: CASSEPDRAATEAFF. The rearrangement uses TRBV2 and TRBJ1-1, with TRBD1 matching over 8 bases. The CDR3 loop spans 15 amino acids. Per the germline V gene, CDR1 is SNHLY and CDR2 is FYNNEI. The ends lost 2 bases at V and 4 bases at J; junction bases unmatched: 6. The entire variable domain, with the rest obtained from reference TRBV2 and TRBJ1-1, is as follows: EPEVTQTPSHQVTQMGQEVILRCVPISNHLYFYWYRQILGQKVEFLVSFYNNEISEKSEIFDDQFSVERPDGSNFTLKIRSTKLEDSAMYFCASSEPDRAATEAFFGQGTRLTVV.

The chain links TRBV9 to TRBJ1-5; D gene unclear. The CDR3 loop spans 15 amino acids. Germline assignment: CDR1 SGDLS and CDR2 YYNGEE. Trimming cost V 1 base and J 5 bases, with 13 bases left between them. The CDR3 sequence is CASSVCIPKDQPQHF. In nucleotides, the CDR3 is TGTGCCAGCAGCGTATGCATCCCGAAAGATCAGCCCCAGCATTTT. The whole variable domain, filled in from reference TRBV9 and TRBJ1-5, reads DSGVTQTPKHLITATGQRVTLRCSPRSGDLSVYWYQQSLDQGLQFLIQYYNGEERAKGNILERFSAQQFPDLHSELNLSSLELGDSALYFCASSVCIPKDQPQHFGDGTRLSIL.

This chain links TRBV18 with TRBJ2-5, with no clear D. The CDR3 spans 12 residues. Germline V gene sequence: CDR1 KGHSH, CDR2 LQKENI. Trimming cost V 0 bases and J 5 bases, with 4 bases left between them. The CDR3 DNA is TGTGCCAGCTCACCACCGATGGAGACCCAGTACTTC. Protein: CASSPPMETQYF.

V gene TRBV7-9 combines with J gene TRBJ1-6, with D tentatively TRBD1 (6 bases). CDR1 SEHNR and CDR2 FQNEAQ come from the germline V gene (reference sequence). The CDR3 has 15 amino acids. V was shortened by 4 bases and J by 14 bases, with 21 bases between the two germline ends. In DNA, the CDR3 is TGTGCCAGCAGCTCCCGGGGGGGGACACCCTCGTCCCTCCACTTT. Its protein is CASSSRGGTPSSLHF.

This chain uses TRBV7-2 with TRBJ1-5; unclear D gene. V was clipped by 6 bases and J by 0 bases, with 3 bases between them. Germline lookup yields CDR1 SGHTA and CDR2 FQGNSA. The CDR3 loop spans 12 amino acids. CDR3: CASRNSNQPQHF. The CDR3 bases are TGTGCCAGCAGGAATAGCAATCAGCCCCAGCATTTT.

The chain joins TRBV6-5 to TRBJ1-1; D remains unclear. The CDR3 consists of 13 residues. The germline V gene has CDR1 MNHEY and CDR2 SVGAGI. V was pared by 2 bases and J by 1 base, with 5 bases between. The CDR3 DNA reads TGTGCCAGCAGTTACGGACCGAACACTGAAGCTTTCTTT. This codes for CASSYGPNTEAFF.

This chain joins TRBV19 and TRBJ1-6, with D possibly being TRBD1 (6 bases). With 2 bases removed from V and 5 bases from J, the gap between germline ends came to 7 bases. The CDR3 length is 14 residues. CDR1 LNHDA and CDR2 SQIVND come from the germline V gene (reference sequence). CDR3 DNA: TGTGCCAGTAGTATACAGGGGAATAATTCACCCCTCCACTTT. Protein: CASSIQGNNSPLHF.

This clone was recorded only once. This chain links TRBV19 with TRBJ2-2; a weak D match, TRBD2 (5 bases). This CDR3 has 16 amino acids. Germline values: CDR1 LNHDA, CDR2 SQIVND (reference sequence). V lost 7 bases and J lost 4, with 19 bases in between. CDR3 DNA sequence: TGTGCCAGTACCGCCTCGGGGTATGTTGGCACCGGGGAGCTGTTTTTT. It encodes CASTASGYVGTGELFF.

This chain uses TRBV30 with TRBJ1-6, with D perhaps matching TRBD1 (5 bases). V was shortened by 3 bases and J by 5 bases, with 11 bases between the two germline ends. The CDR3 is 14 amino acids. Germline lookup yields CDR1 GTSNPN and CDR2 SVGIG (reference sequence). In DNA, the CDR3 is TGTGCCTGGAGGGGACTGGGGAATAATTCACCCCTCCACTTT. Protein product: CAWRGLGNNSPLHF.

J is TRBJ1-6 and V is TRBV5-6; TRBD1 matches at 8 bases. CDR1 and CDR2 (germline): SGHDT, YYEEEE. J was trimmed by 6 bases and V by 4 bases; bases with no gene match: 12. The CDR3 length is 17 residues. In DNA, the CDR3 is TGTGCCAGCAGCAACTCAGGGGGCGAATTTCGTAATTCACCCCTCCACTTT. Amino acids: CASSNSGGEFRNSPLHF.

V gene TRBV4-1 combines with J gene TRBJ2-1; 14 bases are a match to TRBD2. In germline, CDR1 is MGHRA, CDR2 YSYEKL. The CDR3 sequence is 20 residues long. Unmatched junction bases numbered 7, after V lost 0 bases and J lost 0 bases. DNA of the CDR3: TGCGCCAGCAGCCAAGAACTAGGACTAGCGGGAGGCCTCTCCTACAATGAGCAGTTCTTC. It is translated as CASSQELGLAGGLSYNEQFF.

The chain is built from TRBV28 and TRBJ1-2, with D possibly being TRBD1 (5 bases). The CDR3 loop spans 18 amino acids. V was trimmed by 5 bases and J by 8 bases, leaving 30 bases between them. CDR1 and CDR2 from the germline V gene are MDHEN and SYDVKM. The CDR3 bases are TGTGCCAGCAGTCCGAGGTTTATAGGGACGCTGCGGTTTGGCGGCTACACCTTC. Translated, it gives CASSPRFIGTLRFGGYTF.

The J gene is TRBJ1-2, the V gene TRBV12-5; D not resolved. The V end lost 2 bases, the J end lost 8 bases, and 9 bases lay between the germline ends. Per germline, CDR1 LGHNT and CDR2 FRNRAP. CDR3 length: 12 residues. CDR3 region: CASGLSPGGYTF. The CDR3 DNA follows: TGTGCTAGTGGTTTGTCACCGGGGGGCTACACCTTC. The variable domain in full, with the rest retrieved from reference TRBV12-5 and TRBJ1-2, is DARVTQTPRHKVTEMGQEVTMRCQPILGHNTVFWYRQTMMQGLELLAYFRNRAPLDDSGMPKDRFSAEMPDATLATLKIQPSEPRDSAVYFCASGLSPGGYTFGSGTRLTVV.

The chain recombines TRBV4-2 with TRBJ1-5; 8 bases match TRBD1. The CDR3 spans 16 residues. The V gene end was trimmed by 4 bases and the J gene end by 1 base; junction bases not matched to a gene: 6. Germline loops: CDR1 LGHNA, CDR2 YNFKEQ. CDR3 bases: TGTGCCAGCAGCCCCGACGGACAGGGCAGCAATCAGCCCCAGCATTTT. This encodes CASSPDGQGSNQPQHF.